The rows below give T cell receptor beta chains drawn from one sample of a study of T cell changes during pregnancy in multiple sclerosis. The method was immunoSEQ multiplex PCR; TCRdb's version includes in-frame clones alone and lacks a portion of them. This table has some 77,000 clones, 89% appearing once. The specimen comprised peripheral blood, sampled before pregnancy. These TCRs come from a female donor with multiple sclerosis, enrolled in a pregnancy study. Both conserved end residues are part of each CDR3. The D gene is left open where the match is weak. Size is omitted from some rows. Given values are once, few, many or a class for expanded clones.

TRBV6-4	TRBJ2-2	13	-	TRBD1	CASSEGQAGELFF
TRBV21-1	TRBJ1-4	16	-	-	CASSKSAIGQNEKLFF
TRBV7-3	TRBJ2-5	14	few	-	CASSWGLGQETQYF
TRBV10-3	TRBJ1-2	12	few	TRBD1	CASRETGYGYTF
TRBV7-3	TRBJ2-2	17	-	-	CASSPRLVGLNTGELFF
TRBV15	TRBJ1-4	15	-	-	CATSPFVGGMGKLFF
TRBV9	TRBJ2-3	15	-	TRBD2	CASTRGLADTDTQYF
TRBV11-2	TRBJ2-5	14	-	TRBD2	CASSPSGGQETQYF
TRBV28	TRBJ2-7	16	-	TRBD1	CASSMPPRGLSYEQYF
TRBV7-6	TRBJ2-2	15	-	-	CASSLAQPNTGELFF
TRBV18	TRBJ1-4	14	-	TRBD1	CASSRGQGNEKLFF
TRBV5-5	TRBJ1-6	18	-	-	CASVGVPARTPTNSPLHF
TRBV5-1	TRBJ1-6	15	-	-	CASSFSGYFNSPLHF
TRBV7-9	TRBJ2-5	15	-	TRBD1	CASSQARGRWETQYF
TRBV4-3	TRBJ2-3	15	-	-	CASSRDGGNTDTQYF
TRBV28	TRBJ1-2	16	-	TRBD1	CASSFPGQVRIYGYTF
TRBV5-1	TRBJ2-5	15	-	-	CASSQQGGFEETQYF
TRBV9	TRBJ2-3	11	-	TRBD2	CASSGGGTQYF
TRBV6-5	TRBJ1-2	15	-	TRBD1	CASSQTRQGPYGYTF
TRBV7-2	TRBJ1-2	15	once	-	CASSLNTGLNYGYTF
TRBV4-3	TRBJ2-5	14	-	-	CASSQDWSEGTQYF
TRBV18	TRBJ2-1	14	-	-	CASSPLQYYNEQFF
TRBV11-2	TRBJ2-7	15	-	TRBD2	CASSTGGSGSYEQYF
TRBV27	TRBJ1-1	14	-	-	CASSPPGVLTEAFF
TRBV15	TRBJ1-6	19	-	TRBD1	CATSRDSRTGPSYNSPLHF
TRBV27	TRBJ1-1	18	once	TRBD1	CASSRDRPSTYVNTEAFF
TRBV29-1	TRBJ2-5	13	once	-	CSARGWGQETQYF
TRBV2	TRBJ2-3	17	-	TRBD2	CASSRQAGGQMTDTQYF
TRBV14	TRBJ2-4	13	-	-	CASSPIQGYIQYF
TRBV2	TRBJ1-5	14	many	-	CASSVYGGNQPQHF
TRBV28	TRBJ2-7	13	-	-	CASSEDSTYEQYF
TRBV30	TRBJ2-7	14	-	TRBD1	CAWSLTGGMGEQYF
TRBV6-6	TRBJ1-2	15	-	-	CASTSISPGIYGYTF
TRBV23-1	TRBJ1-5	16	-	-	CASSQFAGRSNQPQHF
TRBV11-2	TRBJ1-3	16	-	TRBD1	CASSSGQGRAGNTIYF
TRBV30	TRBJ1-4	15	-	-	CAWSPSSSYNEKLFF